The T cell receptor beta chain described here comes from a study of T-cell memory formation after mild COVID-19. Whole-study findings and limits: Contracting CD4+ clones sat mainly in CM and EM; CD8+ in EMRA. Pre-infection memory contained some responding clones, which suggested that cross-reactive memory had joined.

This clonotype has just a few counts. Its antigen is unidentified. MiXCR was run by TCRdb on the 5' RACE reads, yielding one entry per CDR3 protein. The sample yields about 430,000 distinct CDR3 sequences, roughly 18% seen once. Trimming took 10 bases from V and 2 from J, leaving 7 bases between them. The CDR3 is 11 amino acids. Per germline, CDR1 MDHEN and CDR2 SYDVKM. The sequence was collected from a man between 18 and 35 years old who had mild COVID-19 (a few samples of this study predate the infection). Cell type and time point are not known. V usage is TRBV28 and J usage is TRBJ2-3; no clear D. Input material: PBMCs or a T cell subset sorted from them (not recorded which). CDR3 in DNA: TGTGCCACCTACCTCACAGATACGCAGTATTTT. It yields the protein CATYLTDTQYF.